The next 21 T cell receptor beta chains were all read from a single sample in a study of CD8+ T cells in alopecia areata. Sequencing used cDNA as its template, made by extracting RNA and reverse transcribing it. Profiled with immunoSEQ multiplex PCR; TCRdb holds only in-frame clones, not every one. In the table there are 95,000 to 110,000 clones, about 60% of which are singletons. Sequenced: CD4+ T cells sorted from blood. All receptors come from a human donor in good health.

This rearrangement joins TRBV5-1 to TRBJ2-5; D is uncertain. In germline, CDR1 is SGHRS, CDR2 YFSETQ. Trimming left V 7 bases short and J 1 base short, with 11 bases between. This CDR3 is built from 13 residues. The CDR3 DNA sequence: TGCGCCAGCGGTTTACAGATCCAAGAGACCCAGTACTTC. This codes for CASGLQIQETQYF. Filled out from reference TRBV5-1 and TRBJ2-5, the complete variable domain reads KAGVTQTPRYLIKTRGQQVTLSCSPISGHRSVSWYQQTPGQGLQFLFEYFSETQRNKGNFPGRFSGRQFSNSRSEMNVSTLELGDSALYLCASGLQIQETQYFGPGTRLLVL.

This sequence joins TRBV6-5 and TRBJ2-5; TRBD1 agrees at 7 bases. The CDR3 runs to 16 residues. The germline gives CDR1 MNHEY, CDR2 SVGAGI. The V segment lost 2 bases and the J segment 5 bases; nucleotides outside the gene matches: 11. In DNA form, the CDR3 reads TGTGCCAGCAGTTACACATACCCGACAGGGAATGAGACCCAGTACTTC. This codes for CASSYTYPTGNETQYF.

This clone has a handful of counts. The chain uses TRBV19 and TRBJ2-3; D gene uncertain. The CDR3 is 13 amino acids. Trimming removed 6 bases from V and 0 bases from J, with 7 bases in between. Germline V gene sequence: CDR1 LNHDA, CDR2 SQIVND (reference sequence). This CDR3 reads CASSRASTDTQYF. In DNA form, the CDR3 reads TGTGCCAGTAGCCGGGCTAGCACAGATACGCAGTATTTT.

J is TRBJ2-3 and V is TRBV7-2; D gene ambiguous. The CDR3 length is 14 residues. Trimming took off 3 bases at V and 4 bases at J, with 11 bases between the two ends. Germline CDR1 is SGHTA and CDR2 is FQGNSA. For the CDR3, the DNA is TGTGCCAGCAGCTTTTTCGAGGTGGCAGATACGCAGTATTTT. Protein: CASSFFEVADTQYF. Full variable domain (missing parts from reference TRBV7-2 and TRBJ2-3): GAGVSQSPSNKVTEKGKDVELRCDPISGHTALYWYRQSLGQGLEFLIYFQGNSAPDKSGLPSDRFSAERTGGSVSTLTIQRTQQEDSAVYLCASSFFEVADTQYFGPGTRLTVL.

The chain has TRBV29-1 and TRBJ2-5; perhaps D is TRBD1 or TRBD2 (5 bases each). V was cut by 4 bases and J by 1 base, with 13 bases left in between. The germline gives CDR1 SQVTM, CDR2 ANQGSEA. The length of the CDR3 is 14 residues. The CDR3 reads CSVGGTLIQETQYF. In nucleotides, the CDR3 is TGCAGCGTTGGAGGGACCCTTATCCAAGAGACCCAGTACTTC.

V usage is TRBV2 and J usage is TRBJ1-5; the D is unclear. The CDR3 is made up of 11 amino acids. Germline lookup yields CDR1 SNHLY and CDR2 FYNNEI. V was clipped by 7 bases and J by 10 bases, with 11 bases between them. The CDR3 region is CASKGGGPQHF. The CDR3, as DNA: TGTGCCAGCAAGGGTGGAGGACCCCAGCATTTT.

This sequence joins TRBV10-3 and TRBJ1-5; a weak D match, TRBD1 (5 bases). The germline CDR1 and CDR2 sequences are ENHRY and SYGVKD. V lost 4 bases to trimming and J lost 3 bases, with 7 bases between them. This CDR3 has 13 amino acids. As DNA, the CDR3 is TGTGCCATCAGTGGGGGCACCAATCAGCCCCAGCATTTT. The encoded protein is CAISGGTNQPQHF.

The chain carries TRBV5-1 and TRBJ2-3; possible D gene TRBD2, 6 bases. The germline CDR1 and CDR2 sequences are SGHRS and YFSETQ. This CDR3 has 14 amino acids. The ends were cut back, 4 bases at V and 4 bases at J, with 13 bases in the middle. The CDR3 protein is CASSQGTQSDTQYF. The CDR3 DNA reads TGCGCCAGCAGCCAAGGGACTCAGTCAGATACGCAGTATTTT.

The V gene is TRBV25-1, the J gene TRBJ1-1, with a tentative D call TRBD1 (5 bases). Germline loops: CDR1 MGHDK, CDR2 SYGVNS. The CDR3 totals 17 residues. Trimming shortened V by 1 base and J by 1 base, and 16 bases separated the two germline ends. The CDR3 here is CASSELSGRGANTEAFF. CDR3 nucleotides: TGTGCCAGCAGTGAATTGTCGGGAAGGGGCGCGAACACTGAAGCTTTCTTT.

The V and J genes are TRBV29-1 and TRBJ2-1; tentatively, D is TRBD2 (5 bases). CDR1 and CDR2 (germline): SQVTM, ANQGSEA. The CDR3 loop spans 13 amino acids. V was shortened by 4 bases and J by 4 bases, with 11 bases between the two germline ends. The CDR3 nucleotides are TGCAGCGTTGCAGGATCGGGGTACAATGAGCAGTTCTTC. Translating it yields CSVAGSGYNEQFF.

The V gene is TRBV6-5, the J gene TRBJ1-1, with unresolved D. V was clipped by 2 bases and J by 5 bases, with 12 bases between them. The CDR3 runs to 14 residues. Looked up from germline, CDR1 is MNHEY and CDR2 is SVGAGI. CDR3 DNA: TGTGCCAGCAGTTACAAGCGGGGAGGTACTGAAGCTTTCTTT. Its protein is CASSYKRGGTEAFF.

This chain joins TRBV11-1 and TRBJ2-7; D is unresolved. Per the germline V gene, CDR1 is SGHAT and CDR2 is FQDESV (reference sequence). The V end was cut by 5 bases, the J end by 2 bases, with 13 bases between. The CDR3 spans 14 residues. The CDR3: CASSPPVGPYEQYF. The CDR3 nucleotides read TGTGCCAGCAGCCCACCAGTAGGCCCCTACGAGCAGTACTTC.

The CDR3 DNA sequence: TGTGCCAGCAGCGGATGGATGGTGGAGACCCAGTACTTC. This encodes CASSGWMVETQYF. V and J are TRBV5-6 and TRBJ2-5; no clear D. The CDR3 spans 13 residues. Germline-derived CDR1 and CDR2 are SGHDT and YYEEEE. Deletions cut 4 bases from V and 5 bases from J, with 12 bases between.

The chain combines TRBV29-1 with TRBJ2-3; 9 bases map to TRBD1. The length of the CDR3 is 15 residues. The germline CDR1 and CDR2 sequences are SQVTM and ANQGSEA. The V segment lost 1 base and the J segment 2 bases; nucleotides outside the gene matches: 4. The CDR3 DNA sequence: TGCAGCGTTGAAGGGGGACAGGGATTCACAGATACGCAGTATTTT. The encoded protein is CSVEGGQGFTDTQYF.

J is TRBJ2-1 and V is TRBV18; D may be TRBD2 (7 bases). V lost 1 base and J lost 6, with 13 bases in between. The CDR3 loop spans 15 amino acids. Per the germline V gene, CDR1 is KGHSH and CDR2 is LQKENI. CDR3 residues: CASSPRGGVGNEQFF. The CDR3 bases are TGTGCCAGCTCACCACGAGGGGGGGTTGGCAATGAGCAGTTCTTC.

The chain has TRBV29-1 and TRBJ1-2; TRBD1 might be the D (6 bases). V was trimmed by 7 bases and J by 4 bases, leaving 19 bases between them. Germline loops: CDR1 SQVTM, CDR2 ANQGSEA. The CDR3 has 14 amino acids. The CDR3 loop is CSDLPGQVLYGYTF. CDR3 nucleotides: TGCAGCGACCTTCCGGGACAAGTGCTCTATGGCTACACCTTC.

V is TRBV27 and J is TRBJ1-4; 7 nucleotides match TRBD1. Germline CDR1 and CDR2: MNHEY and SMNVEV (reference sequence). The CDR3 consists of 14 residues. The V segment lost 10 bases and the J segment 7 bases; nucleotides outside the gene matches: 12. The CDR3 DNA reads as TGTGCCACAGCATGGGCAGGGGGGGGTGAAAAACTGTTTTTT. As protein: CATAWAGGGEKLFF.

The chain couples TRBV7-2 to TRBJ2-5; D is ambiguous. Germline values: CDR1 SGHTA, CDR2 FQGNSA. There are 14 residues in the CDR3. V lost 5 bases to trimming and J lost 2 bases, with 12 bases between them. The CDR3 nucleotides read TGTGCCAGCAGCAATAGGCTCTTACAAGAGACCCAGTACTTC. Translation gives CASSNRLLQETQYF.

The rearrangement joins TRBV10-3 to TRBJ1-1; D is unresolved. Trimming cost V 2 bases and J 1 base, with 8 bases left between them. CDR3 size: 14 residues. Germline lookup yields CDR1 ENHRY and CDR2 SYGVKD. CDR3 sequence (DNA): TGTGCCATCAGTGAGGCTTTTGGGAACACTGAAGCTTTCTTT. It is translated as CAISEAFGNTEAFF.

The chain joins TRBV5-1 to TRBJ2-3; TRBD2 agrees at 7 bases. Germline V gene lookup returns CDR1 SGHRS and CDR2 YFSETQ. CDR3 length: 15 residues. V was clipped by 1 base and J by 3 bases; unmatched bases: 5. As DNA, the CDR3 is TGCGCCAGCAGCTTGTCAAGACTAGCAACAGATACGCAGTATTTT. As protein: CASSLSRLATDTQYF.

V gene TRBV11-1 combines with J gene TRBJ2-5, with D perhaps given as TRBD1 or TRBD2 (6 bases each). The CDR3 is 13 residues long. Looked up from germline, CDR1 is SGHAT and CDR2 is FQDESV (reference sequence). V shed 0 bases and J shed 12 bases, with 14 bases lying between them. CDR3 sequence: CASSLAPPGAEYF. The CDR3 DNA follows: TGTGCCAGCAGCTTAGCGCCCCCGGGGGCTGAGTACTTC. The whole variable domain, remainder taken from reference TRBV11-1 and TRBJ2-5, is EAEVAQSPRYKITEKSQAVAFWCDPISGHATLYWYRQILGQGPELLVQFQDESVVDDSQLPKDRFSAERLKGVDSTLKIQPAELGDSAMYLCASSLAPPGAEYFGPGTRLLVL.